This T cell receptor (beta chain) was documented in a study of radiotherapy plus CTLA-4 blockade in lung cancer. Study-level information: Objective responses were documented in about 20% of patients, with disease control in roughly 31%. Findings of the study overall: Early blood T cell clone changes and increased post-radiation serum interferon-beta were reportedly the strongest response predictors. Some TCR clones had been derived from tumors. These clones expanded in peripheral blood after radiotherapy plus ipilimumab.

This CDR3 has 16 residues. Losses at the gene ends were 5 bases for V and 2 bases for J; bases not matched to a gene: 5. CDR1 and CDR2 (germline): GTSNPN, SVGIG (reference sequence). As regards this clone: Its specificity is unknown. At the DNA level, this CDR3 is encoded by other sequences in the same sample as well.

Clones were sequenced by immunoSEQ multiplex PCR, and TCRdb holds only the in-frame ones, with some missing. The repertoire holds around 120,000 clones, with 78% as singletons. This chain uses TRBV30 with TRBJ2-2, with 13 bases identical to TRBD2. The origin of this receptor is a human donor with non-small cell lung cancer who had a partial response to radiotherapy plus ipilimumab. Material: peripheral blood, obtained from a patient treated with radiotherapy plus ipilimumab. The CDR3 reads CAWGGLAGSNTGELFF. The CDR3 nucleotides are TGTGCCTGGGGGGGACTAGCGGGATCCAACACCGGGGAGCTGTTTTTT. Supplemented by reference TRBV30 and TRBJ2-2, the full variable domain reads SQTIHQWPATLVQPVGSPLSLECTVEGTSNPNLYWYRQAAGRGLQLLFYSVGIGQISSEVPQNLSASRPQDRQFILSSKKLLLSDSGFYLCAWGGLAGSNTGELFFGEGSRLTVL.